This TCR beta chain is from a study of identical twins. This CDR3 spans 17 amino acids. From germline, CDR1 is SNHLY and CDR2 FYNNEI. V was trimmed by 4 bases and J by 5 bases, leaving 24 bases between them. Template switching added a universal primer site; cDNA carried unique molecular identifiers. TCRdb reprocessed the 5' RACE reads with MiXCR, giving one entry per CDR3 protein. This repertoire shows approximately 260,000 distinct CDR3 sequences, 6.5% to 9.5% found once; its top ten account for roughly 3.1%. About this clonotype itself: Its antigen is not identified.

Broader study findings: Conclusions were drawn cross-sectionally by statistical analysis, without following the same donors.

These data also formed part of another study, on yellow fever vaccine responses in identical twins.

This receptor was taken from a woman aged 18-29 years in good health. The rearrangement uses TRBV2 and TRBJ2-7; no clear D gene. Material: CD8+ T cells sorted from blood. As DNA, the CDR3 is TGTGCCAGCAGTGTCCCCTCGGGCCGAGCCGTTAAAAACGAGCAGTACTTC. Protein sequence: CASSVPSGRAVKNEQYF.